Shown below are 31 T cell receptor beta chains from a single sample sequenced in a study of CD8 T cells in ankylosing spondylitis. TCRdb reprocessed the 5' RACE reads via MiXCR and lists one record per CDR3 protein. In the table there are approximately 250,000 distinct CDR3 sequences, roughly a tenth of which are singletons. Sequencing used blood, either unsorted or a sorted T cell fraction (not recorded which). The receptors derive from a male donor with ankylosing spondylitis or in good health (not recorded which).

Concerning this clonotype itself: It may be a read error: a sequence one base away is much more abundant. The chain has TRBV4-2 and TRBJ2-7; TRBD2 might be the D (5 bases). Trimming took off 0 bases at V and 2 bases at J, with 17 bases between the two ends. Germline CDR1 is LGHNA and CDR2 is YNFKEQ. CDR3 length equals 17 residues. CDR3 protein: CASSQDSRGWNPYEQYF. The DNA for the CDR3 is TGTGCCAGCAGCCAAGATTCGAGAGGGTGGAATCCCTACGAGCAGTACTTC.

This clonotype appeared many times. DNA of the CDR3: TGTGCCAGTTCCGCCGGGACAGGGTCCTACGAGCAGTACTTC. Amino acids: CASSAGTGSYEQYF. The chain carries TRBV6-4 and TRBJ2-7; 9 positions match TRBD1. Germline-derived CDR1 and CDR2 are MRHNA and SNTAGT. J lost 1 base, V lost 9 bases, and 7 bases had no gene match. This CDR3 comprises 14 residues.

The sample holds a few counts of this clonotype. The chain uses TRBV7-2 and TRBJ2-2, with D perhaps TRBD1 (5 bases). V lost 5 bases and J 5 bases, leaving 18 bases between the germline ends. Germline CDR1 is SGHTA and CDR2 is FQGNSA. CDR3 size: 16 residues. The CDR3 loop reads CASSPLPPGWTGELFF. CDR3 in DNA: TGTGCCAGCAGCCCCTTGCCGCCAGGGTGGACCGGGGAGCTGTTTTTT.

This clonotype came up many times. The CDR3 here is CASSPGSGLEAFF. CDR3 nucleotide sequence: TGCGCCAGCAGCCCCGGGTCTGGGCTTGAAGCTTTCTTT. The chain couples TRBV5-1 to TRBJ1-1; D gene unclear. Germline CDR1 and CDR2: SGHRS and YFSETQ. The CDR3 is made up of 13 amino acids. V lost 4 bases, J lost 7 bases, and 14 bases lay in between. Based on the CDR3 plus reference TRBV5-1 and TRBJ1-1, the full variable domain is KAGVTQTPRYLIKTRGQQVTLSCSPISGHRSVSWYQQTPGQGLQFLFEYFSETQRNKGNFPGRFSGRQFSNSRSEMNVSTLELGDSALYLCASSPGSGLEAFFGQGTRLTVV.

This clonotype was recorded at least ten times. The V call is TRBV20-1, the J call TRBJ2-3, with a tentative D call TRBD2 (7 bases). The germline CDR1 and CDR2 sequences are DFQATT and SNEGSKA (reference sequence). The CDR3 runs to 17 residues. Deletions cut 2 bases from V and 2 bases from J, with 20 bases between. DNA for the CDR3: TGCAGTGCTAGATTTTCTAAGGGGGGGAGGACCACAGATACGCAGTATTTT. The encoded protein is CSARFSKGGRTTDTQYF.

This clonotype was counted at least ten times. The chain couples TRBV29-1 to TRBJ1-2; 10 nucleotides match TRBD1. Losses at the gene ends were 1 base for V and 5 bases for J; bases not matched to a gene: 10. In germline, CDR1 is SQVTM, CDR2 ANQGSEA. The CDR3 contains 16 residues. The DNA of the CDR3 is TGCAGCGTTGAAGTTAAAGGGGGACAGGGGATATATGGCTACACCTTC. Translated, it gives CSVEVKGGQGIYGYTF.

As for this clonotype: Since a much larger clone is just one base distant, this may be a read error. This chain uses TRBV13 with TRBJ2-7; D perhaps matches TRBD1 (5 bases). V was trimmed by 5 bases and J by 1 base, leaving 6 bases between them. Germline CDR1 is PRHDT and CDR2 is FYEKMQ (reference sequence). The CDR3 runs 12 residues. The CDR3 coding sequence is TGTGCCAGCAGCCGACAGTCCTACGAGCAGTACTTC. Amino acids: CASSRQSYEQYF.

V is TRBV4-2 and J is TRBJ2-1; D is possibly TRBD2 (5 bases). Germline V gene data show CDR1 as LGHNA and CDR2 as YNFKEQ. CDR3 size: 13 residues. V gave up 4 bases and J gave up 7 bases, with 11 bases separating them. The CDR3 region is CASSLLGSNEQFF. The CDR3 DNA is TGTGCCAGCAGCCTACTAGGTTCGAATGAGCAGTTCTTC.

The CDR3 nucleotides are TGTGCCAGTAGTGCCCCGGGCCACTCCTACGAGCAGTACTTC. Residues: CASSAPGHSYEQYF. V and J are TRBV19 and TRBJ2-7, with D unresolved. CDR1 is LNHDA and CDR2 is SQIVND in the germline V gene (reference sequence). The CDR3 contains 14 residues. Trimming shortened V by 5 bases and J by 0 bases, and 11 bases separated the two germline ends.

This clonotype was detected many times. V is TRBV5-4 and J is TRBJ2-2, with D possibly matching TRBD2 (6 bases). The V end was cut by 6 bases, the J end by 6 bases, with 21 bases between. The germline gives CDR1 SGHNT, CDR2 YYREEE (reference sequence). The CDR3 has 16 residues. In DNA form, the CDR3 reads TGTGCCAGCACCGGCGGCTGGGGAGGTCAATCCGGGGAGCTGTTTTTT. This codes for CASTGGWGGQSGELFF.

There are many counts of this clonotype. This chain connects TRBV6-1 to TRBJ1-4; maybe TRBD1 (5 bases). The V gene's germline CDR1 is MNHNS and CDR2 SASEGT. This CDR3 is 15 amino acids long. Trimming stripped 6 bases from V and 4 bases from J, with 15 bases between. CDR3 DNA sequence: TGTGCCAGCAGGGGGTGGGACGGCAATAATGAAAAACTGTTTTTT. Protein sequence: CASRGWDGNNEKLFF.

This clonotype was detected a few times. The V gene is TRBV20-1, the J gene TRBJ1-2; the D gene is possibly TRBD1 (6 bases). Germline V gives CDR1 DFQATT, CDR2 SNEGSKA (reference sequence). The CDR3 extends over 16 amino acids. Trimming removed 3 bases from V and 2 bases from J, with 19 bases in between. This chain's CDR3 is CSASSPLRGANYGYTF. The CDR3 coding sequence is TGCAGTGCTAGTTCCCCACTGCGGGGGGCGAACTATGGCTACACCTTC.

This clonotype was picked up many times. The J gene is TRBJ1-1, the V gene TRBV5-1; D might be TRBD1 (5 bases). CDR1 SGHRS and CDR2 YFSETQ come from the germline V gene. The length of the CDR3 is 15 residues. V was cut by 1 base and J by 1 base, with 11 bases left in between. The CDR3 nucleotides are TGCGCCAGCAGCTTGCGGCGCCAGGGGAACACTGAAGCTTTCTTT. The encoded protein is CASSLRRQGNTEAFF.

This clonotype was counted at least ten times. The rearrangement uses TRBV12-3 or TRBV12-4 and TRBJ2-1; TRBD1 is a possible D gene (5 bases). V gave up 2 bases and J gave up 2 bases, with 10 bases separating them. The CDR3 consists of 15 residues. CDR3 nucleotide sequence: TGTGCCAGCAGTTTACAGGGTGGCACCTACAATGAGCAGTTCTTC. It specifies CASSLQGGTYNEQFF.

This clonotype was seen ten or more times. The genes are TRBV3-1 and TRBJ1-1; TRBD1 matches 8 bases. The CDR3 length is 15 residues. In germline, CDR1 is LGHDT, CDR2 YNNKEL (reference sequence). V was clipped by 3 bases and J by 5 bases; unmatched bases: 8. The CDR3 bases are TGTGCCAGCAGCCAGTCCGGGACAGGAAGGACTGAAGCTTTCTTT. Translating gives CASSQSGTGRTEAFF.

This clonotype showed up many times. This rearrangement joins TRBV12-3 or TRBV12-4 to TRBJ2-6; the D is unclear. V was clipped by 8 bases and J by 2 bases, with 7 bases between them. The CDR3 covers 13 residues. CDR3 in DNA: TGTGCCAGCTTCTCCCCTGGGGCCAACGTCCTGACTTTC. Residues: CASFSPGANVLTF.

This chain connects TRBV5-1 to TRBJ2-7; tentatively, D is TRBD2 (7 bases). Germline CDR1 reads SGHRS; CDR2 reads YFSETQ. The V end lost 0 bases, the J end lost 7 bases, and 17 bases lay between the germline ends. This CDR3 has 15 amino acids. In DNA form, the CDR3 reads TGCGCCAGCAGCTTGGCCAGTCGGGGGGCGGATGAGCAGTACTTC. Translation gives CASSLASRGADEQYF.

V is TRBV7-9 and J is TRBJ1-2, with D uncertain. There are 14 residues in the CDR3. Germline CDR1 is SEHNR and CDR2 is FQNEAQ (reference sequence). The ends were cut back, 0 bases at V and 3 bases at J, with 8 bases in the middle. CDR3 sequence (DNA): TGTGCCAGCAGCTTAGCAGGGTACGACTATGGCTACACCTTC. The encoded protein is CASSLAGYDYGYTF.

This clonotype was seen many times. This chain joins TRBV12-3 or TRBV12-4 and TRBJ1-5; D is possibly TRBD1 (5 bases). CDR3 size: 17 residues. Trimming stripped 1 base from V and 0 bases from J, with 13 bases between. The CDR3 is CASSLGYGGVSNQPQHF. For the CDR3, the DNA is TGTGCCAGCAGTTTAGGCTATGGGGGGGTTAGCAATCAGCCCCAGCATTTT.

This clonotype appeared many times. V usage is TRBV5-1 and J usage is TRBJ2-1; D is ambiguous. The CDR3 has 16 residues. Trimming pared 4 bases from V and 0 bases from J, leaving 14 bases between. The germline gives CDR1 SGHRS, CDR2 YFSETQ. The CDR3 sequence: CASSRVDSSSYNEQFF. CDR3 DNA: TGCGCCAGCAGCAGAGTAGATTCAAGCTCCTACAATGAGCAGTTCTTC. Full variable domain (missing parts from reference TRBV5-1 and TRBJ2-1): KAGVTQTPRYLIKTRGQQVTLSCSPISGHRSVSWYQQTPGQGLQFLFEYFSETQRNKGNFPGRFSGRQFSNSRSEMNVSTLELGDSALYLCASSRVDSSSYNEQFFGPGTRLTVL.

The chain uses TRBV20-1 and TRBJ1-3, with 8 positions matching TRBD1. The CDR3 is 13 residues long. Germline V gene data show CDR1 as DFQATT and CDR2 as SNEGSKA (reference sequence). Trimming took 7 bases from V and 0 from J; bases not matched to a gene: 2. CDR3 nucleotide sequence: TGCAGTGTTACAGGGGGCTCTGGAAACACCATATATTTT. This gives the protein CSVTGGSGNTIYF.

This clonotype was picked up many times. The chain is built from TRBV5-1 and TRBJ2-7, with 9 bases that match TRBD2. The germline CDR1 and CDR2 sequences are SGHRS and YFSETQ. The trim removed 2 bases at V and 0 bases at J, leaving 3 bases unmatched. The CDR3 is 15 amino acids. The CDR3: CASSFSGGSSYEQYF. In DNA, the CDR3 is TGCGCCAGCAGCTTCAGCGGGGGGAGCTCCTACGAGCAGTACTTC.

This clonotype has only a few counts. The chain employs TRBV20-1 and TRBJ1-1; 9 bases agree with TRBD1. CDR3 length: 13 amino acids. CDR1 is DFQATT, CDR2 SNEGSKA, per germline (reference sequence). V gave up 5 bases and J gave up 5 bases; unmatched junction bases: 6. The CDR3 bases are TGCAGTGCTGCACAGGGGGCGGGTACTGAAGCTTTCTTT. Translation gives CSAAQGAGTEAFF.

This clonotype has at least ten counts. The V gene is TRBV7-2, the J gene TRBJ1-1; D remains ambiguous. Germline assignment: CDR1 SGHTA and CDR2 FQGNSA. Trimming shortened V by 4 bases and J by 1 base, and 16 bases separated the two germline ends. The CDR3 length is 16 residues. For the CDR3, the DNA is TGTGCCAGCAGCTCCATTTTTGGGAGAGGGAACACTGAAGCTTTCTTT. Its protein is CASSSIFGRGNTEAFF.

This clonotype has a count of ten or more. The rearrangement links TRBV20-1 to TRBJ1-2; TRBD1 matches at 7 bases. The CDR3 runs 14 residues. The ends lost 5 bases at V and 1 base at J; junction bases unmatched: 7. Looked up from germline, CDR1 is DFQATT and CDR2 is SNEGSKA (reference sequence). The CDR3 spells CSAHTGQLNYGYTF. The CDR3 DNA sequence: TGCAGTGCTCACACGGGACAGCTTAACTATGGCTACACCTTC.

This clonotype was detected ten times or more. This chain links TRBV4-2 with TRBJ2-2; 10 nucleotides align to TRBD1. The CDR3 spans 19 residues. The germline gives CDR1 LGHNA, CDR2 YNFKEQ. V lost 1 base, J lost 7 bases, and 15 bases stayed unmatched. CDR3 in DNA: TGTGCCAGCAGCCAAGGGACAGGGGGTTCGGGCCGAGGTAGCGGGGAGCTGTTTTTT. This translates into CASSQGTGGSGRGSGELFF.

This chain joins TRBV19 and TRBJ2-2; 11 nucleotides align to TRBD2. The CDR3 covers 14 residues. The ends lost 8 bases at V and 3 bases at J; junction bases unmatched: 2. CDR1 is LNHDA and CDR2 is SQIVND in the germline V gene (reference sequence). CDR3 sequence (DNA): TGTGCCAGTCGTAGCGGGAGGGACACCGGGGAGCTGTTTTTT. Amino acid sequence: CASRSGRDTGELFF.

This clonotype was seen many times. This chain connects TRBV18 to TRBJ1-4; possible D gene TRBD1, 6 bases. The CDR3 covers 15 residues. Trimming removed 5 bases at V and 6 bases at J, with 16 bases between. Germline V CDR1 and CDR2: KGHSH, LQKENI. CDR3: CASSDGGQAHEKLFF. CDR3 nucleotides: TGTGCCAGCTCAGACGGGGGCCAGGCCCATGAAAAACTGTTTTTT.

Ten or more counts support this clonotype. The chain combines TRBV7-2 with TRBJ2-5; the D is unclear. Trimming took 1 base from V and 2 from J, leaving 11 bases between them. This CDR3 region has 15 residues. CDR1 SGHTA and CDR2 FQGNSA come from the germline V gene. The CDR3 region is CASSLDLTRQETQYF. CDR3 sequence (DNA): TGTGCCAGCAGCTTAGACTTGACCCGGCAAGAGACCCAGTACTTC.

Ten or more counts support this clonotype. This chain connects TRBV15 to TRBJ2-6; D is undetermined. The CDR3 loop spans 15 amino acids. The germline V gene has CDR1 LNHNV and CDR2 YYDKDF (reference sequence). The V gene lost 0 bases and the J gene lost 0 bases, with 3 bases spanning the gap. CDR3 protein: CATSRDPSGANVLTF. The CDR3 nucleotides read TGTGCCACCAGCAGAGATCCCTCTGGGGCCAACGTCCTGACTTTC.

This clonotype was seen ten or more times. The rearrangement joins TRBV3-1 to TRBJ1-2; 7 bases agree with TRBD1. CDR1 LGHDT and CDR2 YNNKEL come from the germline V gene (reference sequence). J lost 8 bases, V lost 0 bases, and 12 bases had no gene match. CDR3 length equals 16 residues. The CDR3 region is CASSQEGTATGWGYTF. CDR3 sequence (DNA): TGTGCCAGCAGCCAAGAAGGGACAGCCACCGGATGGGGCTACACCTTC. Full variable domain (missing parts from reference TRBV3-1 and TRBJ1-2): DTAVSQTPKYLVTQMGNDKSIKCEQNLGHDTMYWYKQDSKKFLKIMFSYNNKELIINETVPNRFSPKSPDKAHLNLHINSLELGDSAVYFCASSQEGTATGWGYTFGSGTRLTVV.